These T cell receptor beta chains were read from a single sample in a study. Each CDR3 protein gets one entry after TCRdb re-called the RT-PCR reads with MiXCR. The table includes almost 700,000 distinct CDR3 sequences, approximately 15% detected once. The sequenced sample was memory CD4+ T cells from blood. These receptors were obtained from a female donor in good health, serving as a healthy control. Both conserved end residues are part of each CDR3. A D gene is named only where the DNA matches it firmly. Where a row states a size, it is once, few, many or the class of an expanded clone; other rows omit it.

V,J,D,size,CDR3,DNA
TRBV2,TRBJ2-7,NA,NA,CASTRYEQYF,TGTGCCAGCACTCGCTACGAGCAGTACTTC
TRBV7-2,TRBJ2-3,NA,few,CASSLLSRRASTDTQYF,TGTGCCAGCAGCTTACTCTCTAGGCGGGCGAGCACAGATACGCAGTATTTT
TRBV7-2,TRBJ1-1,NA,few,CASSFRQARNSMNTEAFF,TGTGCCAGCAGCTTCCGGCAGGCCAGAAACTCAATGAACACTGAAGCTTTCTTT
TRBV7-2,TRBJ1-1,NA,many,CASSPQVGLGAFF,TGTGCCAGCAGCCCGCAAGTGGGGTTAGGGGCTTTCTTT
TRBV18,TRBJ2-6,NA,many,CASSPELSGANVLTF,TGTGCCAGCTCACCCGAGCTCTCTGGGGCCAACGTCCTGACTTTC
TRBV7-2,TRBJ2-2,NA,NA,CASSLRSGYTGELFF,TGTGCCAGCAGCTTACGATCTGGGTACACCGGGGAGCTGTTTTTT
TRBV20-1,TRBJ2-3,NA,many,CSARGLDTQYF,TGCAGTGCTAGAGGACTGGATACGCAGTATTTT
TRBV7-9,TRBJ1-2,NA,few,CASSLLMGYTF,TGTGCCAGCAGCCTGCTAATGGGCTACACCTTC
TRBV5-6,TRBJ2-7,TRBD1,NA,CASSPRTGTGEQYF,TGTGCCAGCAGCCCGCGGACAGGCACGGGCGAGCAGTACTTC
TRBV2,TRBJ2-7,NA,NA,CASTPWDLGGKYF,TGTGCCAGCACCCCATGGGACTTGGGAGGCAAGTACTTC
TRBV20-1,TRBJ2-1,TRBD2,few,CSPTSGTGNEQFF,TGCAGTCCTACTAGCGGGACCGGGAATGAGCAGTTCTTC
TRBV29-1,TRBJ2-3,NA,many,CSVDPGSTDTQYF,TGCAGCGTTGACCCAGGAAGCACAGATACGCAGTATTTT
TRBV12-3/TRBV12-4,TRBJ2-1,TRBD2,once,CASSPSPGGYNEQFF,TGTGCCAGCAGTCCCTCTCCGGGAGGCTACAATGAGCAGTTCTTC
TRBV4-1,TRBJ2-1,NA,few,CASSQDGVPEQFF,TGCGCCAGCAGCCAAGACGGGGTCCCAGAGCAGTTCTTC
TRBV6-2/TRBV6-3,TRBJ2-5,TRBD2,NA,CASSNYSGRRVTQYF,TGTGCCAGCAGTAACTATAGCGGGAGAAGGGTTACCCAGTACTTC
TRBV7-6,TRBJ2-2,TRBD2,NA,CASSLGSGSNTGELFF,TGTGCCAGCAGCTTAGGTAGCGGGAGTAACACCGGGGAGCTGTTTTTT
TRBV20-1,TRBJ2-7,NA,many,CSARERTRALYEQYF,TGCAGTGCTAGAGAGAGGACTCGGGCGCTCTACGAGCAGTACTTC
TRBV12-3/TRBV12-4,TRBJ1-6,TRBD1,many,CASSRDSSYNSPLHF,TGTGCCAGCAGCCGGGACAGCTCCTATAATTCACCCCTCCACTTT
TRBV28,TRBJ1-2,NA,many,CASSLASGYTF,TGTGCCAGCAGTTTAGCTTCTGGCTACACCTTC
TRBV5-5,TRBJ1-1,NA,many,CASSYDSWATEAFF,TGTGCCAGCAGCTACGACTCATGGGCCACTGAAGCTTTCTTT
TRBV7-2,TRBJ1-1,TRBD1,few,CASSNRGNTEAFF,TGTGCCAGCAGCAACAGGGGAAACACTGAAGCTTTCTTT
TRBV5-5,TRBJ2-1,NA,NA,CASSLRQAPNEQFF,TGTGCCAGCAGCTTGCGGCAAGCGCCTAATGAGCAGTTCTTC
TRBV27,TRBJ2-3,TRBD1,few,CASGGQGAWDTQYF,TGTGCCAGCGGGGGACAGGGGGCTTGGGATACGCAGTATTTT
TRBV6-6,TRBJ2-7,TRBD2,NA,CASGRGASGYEQYF,TGTGCCAGTGGGCGGGGGGCGAGTGGGTACGAGCAGTACTTC
TRBV5-1,TRBJ2-1,TRBD1,NA,CASSLGSLRGPSGTYNEQFF,TGCGCCAGCAGCTTGGGGTCTCTCAGGGGGCCCTCGGGAACCTACAATGAGCAGTTCTTC
TRBV20-1,TRBJ1-3,NA,NA,CSVAGAADSGNTIYF,TGCAGTGTTGCTGGGGCAGCGGACTCTGGAAACACCATATATTTT
TRBV6-2/TRBV6-3,TRBJ1-1,NA,NA,CASSYYLWGAEAEAFF,TGTGCCAGCAGTTACTACCTTTGGGGGGCTGAGGCTGAAGCTTTCTTT
TRBV27,TRBJ2-1,NA,few,CASSFLVARNNEQFF,TGTGCCAGCAGTTTCTTAGTCGCCCGGAACAATGAGCAGTTCTTC
TRBV6-2/TRBV6-3,TRBJ1-2,NA,NA,CASSARPGPSDGYTF,TGTGCCAGCAGTGCCCGACCCGGGCCCAGCGATGGCTACACCTTC
TRBV30,TRBJ1-5,TRBD1,few,CAWGDRAQPQHF,TGTGCCTGGGGGGACAGGGCTCAGCCCCAGCATTTT
TRBV28,TRBJ2-1,TRBD2,NA,CASIGTSGRYEQFF,TGTGCCAGCATCGGGACTAGCGGGAGATATGAGCAGTTCTTC
TRBV4-3,TRBJ2-3,NA,many,CASSQSSIRDTQYF,TGCGCCAGCAGCCAATCCTCAATACGAGATACGCAGTATTTT
TRBV11-3,TRBJ2-1,NA,NA,CASSAGSFYNEQFF,TGTGCCAGCAGCGCCGGGTCCTTTTACAATGAGCAGTTCTTC
TRBV19,TRBJ2-4,NA,few,CASRSRGSGTLAKNIQYF,TGTGCCAGTAGGTCCCGTGGGTCAGGGACGCTAGCCAAAAACATTCAGTACTTC
TRBV6-1,TRBJ2-7,NA,few,CASSGISGSYEQYF,TGTGCCAGCAGTGGGATTAGCGGCTCCTACGAGCAGTACTTC
TRBV20-1,TRBJ1-1,NA,many,CSADGTKGFTEAFF,TGCAGTGCCGACGGAACTAAAGGCTTCACTGAAGCTTTCTTT
TRBV19,TRBJ1-2,TRBD1,NA,CASRSTGDSYGYTF,TGTGCCAGTAGATCGACAGGGGACTCCTATGGCTACACCTTC
TRBV12-3/TRBV12-4,TRBJ2-6,NA,few,CASSLDLDTYYSGANVLTF,TGTGCCAGCAGTTTGGATCTGGATACATACTACTCTGGGGCCAACGTCCTGACTTTC
TRBV20-1,TRBJ2-4,NA,few,CSARKAYGNIQYF,TGCAGTGCTAGAAAAGCGTACGGAAACATTCAGTACTTC
TRBV10-3,TRBJ2-5,NA,many,CAISESETQYF,TGTGCCATCAGTGAGTCGGAGACCCAGTACTTC
TRBV7-9,TRBJ2-1,NA,NA,CASSLKSEISNEQFF,TGTGCCAGCAGCTTAAAGTCGGAAATCTCGAATGAGCAGTTCTTC
TRBV7-3,TRBJ2-1,NA,NA,CASSLGADEQFF,TGTGCCAGCAGCTTGGGGGCGGATGAGCAGTTCTTC
TRBV5-1,TRBJ1-1,NA,many,CASSLGDTEAFF,TGCGCCAGCAGCTTGGGGGACACTGAAGCTTTCTTT
TRBV11-2,TRBJ2-2,TRBD2,few,CASSLDISASGRTFGELFF,TGTGCCAGCAGCTTAGATATATCGGCGAGCGGGAGAACTTTTGGGGAGCTGTTTTTT
TRBV6-5,TRBJ2-1,TRBD2,few,CASSYSSGSYNEQFF,TGTGCCAGCAGTTACTCTAGCGGGAGCTACAATGAGCAGTTCTTC
TRBV15,TRBJ2-5,NA,many,CATSRDLGETETQYF,TGTGCCACCAGCAGAGATCTCGGGGAGACGGAGACCCAGTACTTC
TRBV27,TRBJ2-1,TRBD2,many,CASSSPAGGWNNEQFF,TGTGCCAGCAGTTCCCCAGCGGGGGGCTGGAACAATGAGCAGTTCTTC
TRBV7-2,TRBJ2-2,NA,few,CASSLQGPYTGELFF,TGTGCCAGCAGCTTACAGGGACCTTACACCGGGGAGCTGTTTTTT
TRBV5-1,TRBJ1-1,TRBD1,few,CASRTQGEGTEAFF,TGCGCCAGCAGAACACAGGGGGAGGGCACTGAAGCTTTCTTT
TRBV24-1,TRBJ1-1,TRBD1,NA,CATSDPRTGDTEAFF,TGTGCCACCAGTGACCCCCGGACAGGGGACACTGAAGCTTTCTTT
TRBV30,TRBJ1-2,NA,NA,CAWKMASYGYTF,TGTGCCTGGAAGATGGCCTCCTATGGCTACACCTTC
TRBV4-3,TRBJ1-1,NA,few,CASSQSVPRTEAFF,TGCGCCAGCAGCCAGTCAGTGCCGCGAACTGAAGCTTTCTTT